The sequence of this T cell receptor beta chain was determined in a study of technical replicates of blood from a handful of donors (dated by TCRdb to about 2017). Trimming at the junction amounts to 6 bases on V and 2 bases on J, and the germline ends lie 10 bases apart. From a lookup of the germline V gene, CDR1 and CDR2 are MNHEY and SVGAGI. CDR3 length: 13 amino acids, cysteine to phenylalanine. This entry keeps only the CDR3 DNA: 39 bases, framed from base 1. The library was made by the immunoSEQ multiplex PCR assay. TCRdb holds this immuneACCESS table with in-frame rearrangements only. Some clones are missing; in checked studies, unresolved V genes explain under half, and the rest has no known cause. The sample includes more than 65,000 clones, with just under 95% observed a single time. Jointly, the top ten make up around 0.34% of the sample. On this clone: Its recognized antigen is unknown. Per-base qualities were not stored, and no clone one base away is much larger.

The sample consisted of T cells isolated from PBMCs. This receptor was obtained from a human donor in good health. The rearrangement combines TRBV6-5 with TRBJ1-1; possibly the D gene is TRBD1, per 5 matching bases. The CDR3 protein sequence reads: CASRGGVNTEAFF. The DNA is TGTGCCAGCAGGGGGGGGGTTAACACTGAAGCTTTCTTT.